This is a list of T cell receptor beta chains from one sample in a study of cytomegalovirus exposure and HLA in healthy donors. Using immunoSEQ multiplex PCR, the repertoire was profiled, and TCRdb retains in-frame clones only, with some absent. This table holds some 130,000 clones, around three quarters found once. Sample: PBMCs. The receptors here all came from a man between 40 and 49 years old in good health and CMV-seropositive. The CDR3 runs from the conserved cysteine through the conserved F or W. D genes are given only for firm matches. Expanded clones get a size class; other rows say once, few or many, or leave the size out.

j_gene: TRBJ2-1; v_gene: TRBV6-1; d_gene: TRBD2; len: 16; abundance: once; CDR3aa: CASSEELAGGRDEQFF; CDR3nt: TGTGCCAGCAGTGAGGAACTAGCGGGAGGGCGGGATGAGCAGTTCTTC
j_gene: TRBJ2-1; v_gene: TRBV2; d_gene: TRBD2; len: 15; abundance: few; CDR3aa: CASSEGTSGTNEQFF; CDR3nt: TGTGCCAGCAGTGAAGGGACTAGCGGGACCAATGAGCAGTTCTTC
j_gene: TRBJ1-3; v_gene: TRBV5-4; d_gene: .; len: 16; abundance: .; CDR3aa: CASSLATGRSGNTIYF; CDR3nt: TGTGCCAGCAGCTTGGCTACAGGGCGCTCTGGAAACACCATATATTTT
j_gene: TRBJ2-5; v_gene: TRBV30; d_gene: .; len: 15; abundance: .; CDR3aa: CAWSGAAAYQETQYF; CDR3nt: TGTGCCTGGAGTGGGGCAGCGGCGTACCAAGAGACCCAGTACTTC
j_gene: TRBJ1-2; v_gene: TRBV5-4; d_gene: .; len: 11; abundance: few; CDR3aa: CASSLAYGYTF; CDR3nt: TGTGCCAGCAGCTTAGCGTATGGCTACACCTTC
j_gene: TRBJ2-4; v_gene: TRBV7-9; d_gene: .; len: 14; abundance: few; CDR3aa: CASSSLPMLDIQYF; CDR3nt: TGTGCCAGCAGCTCACTCCCGATGTTGGACATTCAGTACTTC
j_gene: TRBJ2-5; v_gene: TRBV6-5; d_gene: .; len: 16; abundance: .; CDR3aa: CASSFIPTRGQETQYF; CDR3nt: TGTGCCAGCAGTTTCATCCCCACACGGGGGCAAGAGACCCAGTACTTC
j_gene: TRBJ1-1; v_gene: TRBV6-4; d_gene: .; len: 13; abundance: .; CDR3aa: CASSDSLYTEAFF; CDR3nt: TGTGCCAGCAGTGACTCGTTGTACACCGAAGCTTTCTTT
j_gene: TRBJ2-1; v_gene: TRBV30; d_gene: .; len: 14; abundance: .; CDR3aa: CAWRGDTSYNEQFF; CDR3nt: TGTGCCTGGAGGGGGGACACTTCCTACAATGAGCAGTTCTTC
j_gene: TRBJ1-6; v_gene: TRBV2; d_gene: TRBD1; len: 15; abundance: few; CDR3aa: CASSGVGTGGSPLHF; CDR3nt: TGTGCCAGCAGTGGGGTCGGGACAGGGGGTTCACCCCTCCACTTT
j_gene: TRBJ2-3; v_gene: TRBV5-5; d_gene: .; len: 13; abundance: once; CDR3aa: CASSSPGADTQYF; CDR3nt: TGTGCCAGCAGTTCTCCAGGGGCAGATACGCAGTATTTT
j_gene: TRBJ2-1; v_gene: TRBV5-1; d_gene: TRBD2; len: 14; abundance: .; CDR3aa: CASSLAGDNNEQFF; CDR3nt: TGCGCCAGTTCACTAGCGGGGGATAACAATGAGCAGTTCTTC
j_gene: TRBJ2-3; v_gene: TRBV2; d_gene: TRBD2; len: 14; abundance: .; CDR3aa: CASSDLAGVDTQYF; CDR3nt: TGTGCCAGCAGTGATCTAGCGGGAGTAGATACGCAGTATTTT
j_gene: TRBJ1-4; v_gene: TRBV25-1; d_gene: TRBD1; len: 15; abundance: .; CDR3aa: CASSEYGQGGEKLFF; CDR3nt: TGTGCCAGCAGTGAATATGGACAGGGAGGTGAAAAACTGTTTTTT
j_gene: TRBJ2-7; v_gene: TRBV6-1; d_gene: TRBD2; len: 19; abundance: .; CDR3aa: CASSEVFWTSGSISYEQYF; CDR3nt: TGTGCCAGCAGTGAAGTCTTTTGGACTAGCGGGAGTATCTCCTACGAGCAGTACTTC
j_gene: TRBJ1-1; v_gene: TRBV5-4; d_gene: .; len: 15; abundance: .; CDR3aa: CASSRRGPAVTEAFF; CDR3nt: TGTGCCAGCAGCCGCAGGGGTCCCGCAGTTACTGAAGCTTTCTTT
j_gene: TRBJ1-1; v_gene: TRBV7-9; d_gene: TRBD1; len: 15; abundance: .; CDR3aa: CASSLRQGGNTEAFF; CDR3nt: TGTGCCAGCAGCCTTAGACAGGGAGGGAACACTGAAGCTTTCTTT
j_gene: TRBJ1-5; v_gene: TRBV7-8; d_gene: TRBD1; len: 13; abundance: .; CDR3aa: CASLRDRGQPQHF; CDR3nt: TGTGCCAGCCTCAGGGACAGGGGCCAGCCCCAGCATTTT
j_gene: TRBJ2-1; v_gene: TRBV5-4; d_gene: .; len: 15; abundance: .; CDR3aa: CASSLGQGSYNEQFF; CDR3nt: TGTGCCAGCAGCTTGGGGCAGGGGTCCTACAATGAGCAGTTCTTC
j_gene: TRBJ1-5; v_gene: TRBV19; d_gene: .; len: 14; abundance: .; CDR3aa: CATTNRGRNQPQHF; CDR3nt: TGTGCCACTACAAATCGCGGGCGCAATCAGCCCCAGCATTTT